This T cell receptor beta chain was captured by sequencing in a study of T cells in Graves' hyperthyroidism and ophthalmopathy. Findings and limits, study-wide: Ophthalmopathy was separated from stable hyperthyroidism by a 13 V-J model. It was a median around 6 months before onset that the model predicted ophthalmopathy.

RNA transcripts were the template for amplifying TCR beta CDR3 regions. The primer set for the first-round RT-PCR of the TCR CDR3 was HTBI. One entry per CDR3 protein results from TCRdb running MiXCR on the multiplex PCR reads. The profile covers some 720,000 distinct CDR3 sequences, with roughly 15% appearing a single time and around 7.7% taken by the ten largest. This clonotype was detected many times. Its antigen is not identified. The CDR3 consists of 12 residues. The germline CDR1 and CDR2 sequences are MDHEN and SYDVKM. Trimming left V 9 bases short and J 2 bases short, with 11 bases between. The V and J genes are TRBV28 and TRBJ2-7; D is unclear. The specimen sequenced was blood. This receptor was identified in a man between 18 and 29 years old with Graves' hyperthyroidism. The CDR3 DNA sequence: TGTGCCAGTACAGCCAGTCCCTACGAGCAGTACTTC. As protein: CASTASPYEQYF. Filled out from reference TRBV28 and TRBJ2-7, the complete variable domain reads DVKVTQSSRYLVKRTGEKVFLECVQDMDHENMFWYRQDPGLGLRLIYFSYDVKMKEKGDIPEGYSVSREKKERFSLILESASTNQTSMYLCASTASPYEQYFGPGTRLTVT.